A selection of T cell receptor beta chains follows, all from one sample in a study of OX40 agonist ivuxolimab in advanced cancers. The data were produced by immunoSEQ multiplex PCR, yet TCRdb's version contains in-frame clones alone and is incomplete. The sample consists of approximately 81,000 clones, about 88% of them appearing once. The source was CD4+ or CD8+ T cells sorted from blood, collected in a trial of the OX40 agonist ivuxolimab. The source of these receptors is an adult with an advanced solid tumor such as melanoma, head and neck, liver or kidney cancer. CDR3s include the opening cysteine and the closing phenylalanine or tryptophan. The D gene is left open where the match is weak. Clone size is shown for a subset of rows, as once, few, many or a class of expanded clone.

J gene	D gene	V gene	clone size	CDR3 protein	CDR3 DNA
TRBJ1-4	.	TRBV14	.	CASSRAEWANEKLFF	TGTGCCAGCAGCCGAGCTGAGTGGGCTAATGAAAAACTGTTTTTT
TRBJ2-5	TRBD2	TRBV7-2	few	CASNERGQGTQYF	TGTGCCAGCAACGAGCGGGGGCAGGGGACCCAGTACTTC
TRBJ2-7	TRBD2	TRBV18	.	CASSPQSGTVTYEQYF	TGTGCCAGCTCACCACAGAGCGGGACGGTCACCTACGAGCAGTACTTC
TRBJ2-7	TRBD2	TRBV11-2	once	CASSQDLGLVGGYEQYF	TGTGCCAGCAGCCAAGATCTAGGACTAGTGGGGGGGTACGAGCAGTACTTC
TRBJ2-3	.	TRBV11-2	.	CASSFIRDTQYF	TGTGCCAGCAGCTTCATAAGAGATACGCAGTATTTT
TRBJ2-6	TRBD1	TRBV27	.	CASSLKDRTLSGANVLTF	TGTGCCAGCAGTTTAAAGGACAGGACCCTCTCTGGGGCCAACGTCCTGACTTTC
TRBJ1-2	.	TRBV2	.	CASSEGVDYGYTF	TGTGCCAGCAGTGAAGGGGTGGACTATGGCTACACCTTC
TRBJ1-2	TRBD1	TRBV7-6	.	CASSLAGQGNYGYTF	TGTGCCAGCAGCTTAGCGGGACAGGGTAACTATGGCTACACCTTC
TRBJ1-2	.	TRBV4-3	.	CASSSILDGYTF	TGCGCCAGCAGCTCCATCCTGGATGGCTACACCTTC
TRBJ2-3	TRBD2	TRBV11-2	.	CASSPLGGGSTDTQYF	TGTGCCAGCAGCCCCCTGGGGGGGGGAAGCACAGATACGCAGTATTTT
TRBJ2-7	.	TRBV4-3	.	CASSQDHGRVIYEQYF	TGCGCCAGCAGCCAAGATCACGGCAGGGTTATTTACGAGCAGTACTTC
TRBJ1-5	.	TRBV9	.	CASSGNSNQPQHF	TGTGCCAGCAGCGGGAATAGCAATCAGCCCCAGCATTTT
TRBJ1-1	.	TRBV29-1	once	CSAEGGTFF	TGCAGCGCCGAGGGGGGGACTTTCTTT
TRBJ1-4	.	TRBV19	.	CASSIVGPPTNEKLFF	TGTGCCAGTAGTATAGTGGGGCCGCCAACTAATGAAAAACTGTTTTTT
TRBJ1-4	.	TRBV10-2	once	CASSDPDGSTNEKLFF	TGCGCCAGCAGTGACCCCGACGGCTCAACTAATGAAAAACTGTTTTTT
TRBJ1-2	.	TRBV5-4	.	CASSLDSYGYTF	TGTGCCAGCAGCTTGGACAGTTATGGCTACACCTTC
TRBJ2-2	.	TRBV10-3	.	CAISGGEGELFF	TGTGCCATCAGTGGGGGGGAAGGGGAGCTGTTTTTT
TRBJ2-5	.	TRBV5-5	.	CASSLGHVGGPETQYF	TGTGCCAGCAGCTTGGGTCACGTGGGGGGGCCAGAGACCCAGTACTTC
TRBJ1-6	.	TRBV19	.	CASSIRDDESPLHF	TGTGCCAGTAGTATCCGGGACGACGAGTCACCCCTCCACTTT
TRBJ1-2	.	TRBV7-9	.	CASSLTNGGYTF	TGTGCCAGCAGTTTGACCAACGGTGGCTACACCTTC
TRBJ1-1	.	TRBV5-1	.	CASSLRRGGSMNTEAFF	TGCGCCAGCAGCTTGAGGAGGGGAGGGTCGATGAACACTGAAGCTTTCTTT
TRBJ1-4	TRBD1	TRBV4-2	.	CASSQDPTGVKLFF	TGTGCCAGCAGCCAAGACCCTACAGGGGTCAAACTGTTTTTT
TRBJ2-3	TRBD2	TRBV10-3	.	CAIRLSGTSGTDTQYF	TGTGCCATCAGACTTTCCGGGACTAGTGGTACAGATACGCAGTATTTT
TRBJ2-1	TRBD2	TRBV9	.	CASSRTSGGSDAYNEQFF	TGTGCCAGCAGCAGGACTAGCGGGGGGTCAGACGCATACAATGAGCAGTTCTTC
TRBJ2-3	TRBD1	TRBV28	.	CASSLSGFGTEPSDTQYF	TGTGCCAGCAGTTTATCGGGTTTCGGGACAGAACCCTCAGATACGCAGTATTTT
TRBJ1-2	TRBD1	TRBV11-3	.	CASSSRDRGQGYTF	TGTGCCAGCAGCTCCCGGGACAGGGGGCAAGGCTACACCTTC
TRBJ2-3	.	TRBV7-6	.	CASSPLQDTQYF	TGTGCCAGCAGTCCGTTACAAGATACGCAGTATTTT
TRBJ2-1	.	TRBV6-1	few	CASREPGLGYNEQFF	TGTGCCAGCAGGGAACCGGGACTGGGATACAATGAGCAGTTCTTC
TRBJ2-7	.	TRBV18	.	CASSQVGGGTYEQYF	TGTGCCAGCTCACAGGTGGGAGGAGGGACCTACGAGCAGTACTTC
TRBJ2-1	.	TRBV2	once	CASTLGPSHNEQFF	TGTGCCAGCACTCTCGGCCCCAGCCACAATGAGCAGTTCTTC
TRBJ1-4	.	TRBV5-1	.	CASSLFRGSNEKLFF	TGCGCCAGCAGCTTATTCAGGGGATCTAATGAAAAACTGTTTTTT
TRBJ1-2	.	TRBV12-5	once	CASGFGYGYTF	TGTGCTAGTGGTTTTGGGTATGGCTACACCTTC
TRBJ2-3	TRBD2	TRBV5-1	once	CASSVGLAGEGDTQYF	TGCGCCAGCAGCGTGGGACTAGCGGGGGAGGGAGATACGCAGTATTTT
TRBJ1-1	.	TRBV18	few	CASSPEGTNTEAFF	TGTGCCAGCTCACCCGAGGGGACAAACACTGAAGCTTTCTTT
TRBJ2-3	.	TRBV7-3	.	CASSSGGDTQYF	TGTGCCAGCAGCTCAGGTGGGGATACGCAGTATTTT
TRBJ2-3	.	TRBV7-2	few	CASSTTSRTDTQYF	TGTGCCAGCAGCACGACTAGTCGCACAGATACGCAGTATTTT
TRBJ2-3	TRBD1	TRBV18	once	CASSPPGQGGIDTQYF	TGTGCCAGCTCACCACCTGGACAGGGGGGAATAGATACGCAGTATTTT
TRBJ1-1	.	TRBV2	.	CASIGDGTEAFF	TGTGCCAGCATCGGGGATGGCACTGAAGCTTTCTTT
TRBJ1-3	.	TRBV4-1	.	CASSQSSGLAGGNTIYF	TGCGCCAGCAGCCAAAGTAGCGGGCTTGCAGGGGGAAACACCATATATTTT
TRBJ1-1	.	TRBV13	.	CASSWSRGTENTEAFF	TGTGCCAGCAGCTGGTCCAGAGGGACGGAGAACACTGAAGCTTTCTTT
TRBJ2-5	.	TRBV18	.	CASSPDTPGETQYF	TGTGCCAGCTCACCGGACACCCCTGGGGAGACCCAGTACTTC
TRBJ2-2	.	TRBV7-2	.	CASSENSFNGELFF	TGTGCCAGCAGCGAAAACAGCTTTAACGGGGAGCTGTTTTTT
TRBJ2-7	TRBD1	TRBV9	.	CASSVGQGEFEQYF	TGTGCCAGCAGCGTTGGACAGGGAGAGTTCGAGCAGTACTTC
TRBJ2-3	.	TRBV5-1	.	CASSPSGALGDTQYF	TGCGCCAGCAGCCCAAGTGGGGCCCTCGGGGATACGCAGTATTTT
TRBJ1-6	.	TRBV5-7	.	CASGSSGTEGAPLHF	TGTGCCAGCGGATCCTCCGGGACGGAAGGGGCACCCCTCCACTTT
TRBJ1-1	.	TRBV6-5	.	CASSRGNTEAFF	TGTGCCAGCAGCCGGGGGAACACTGAAGCTTTCTTT
TRBJ2-1	.	TRBV5-4	.	CASSLGLVEYNEQFF	TGTGCCAGCAGCTTGGGGCTAGTGGAGTACAATGAGCAGTTCTTC
TRBJ2-4	TRBD1	TRBV19	.	CASHRGPPAKNIQYF	TGTGCCAGCCACAGGGGTCCTCCAGCCAAAAACATTCAGTACTTC
TRBJ2-3	.	TRBV15	.	CATSLRRTDTQYF	TGTGCCACCAGTCTCCGACGCACAGATACGCAGTATTTT
TRBJ1-1	.	TRBV6-5	.	CASSYRQEAFF	TGTGCCAGCAGTTACCGGCAGGAAGCTTTCTTT
TRBJ2-3	TRBD2	TRBV5-1	.	CASSLGLAGPSTDTQYF	TGCGCCAGCAGCTTAGGGCTAGCGGGGCCTAGCACAGATACGCAGTATTTT
TRBJ1-1	.	TRBV2	.	CASSERLTEAFF	TGTGCCAGCAGTGAACGACTTACTGAAGCTTTCTTT
TRBJ1-2	.	TRBV6-5	.	CASSYSPARGYTF	TGTGCCAGCAGTTACTCCCCCGCTCGTGGCTACACCTTC
TRBJ2-2	.	TRBV28	once	CASSPPSRFTGELFF	TGTGCCAGCAGCCCCCCCTCGCGCTTCACCGGGGAGCTGTTTTTT